This entry features one TCR beta chain sequence. The entry originates in a study of beta chain features in type 1 diabetes. TCRB transcripts that were expressed got sequenced, as all of the isolated RNA had been reverse transcribed. Profiling relied on immunoSEQ multiplex PCR, and the TCRdb table lists in-frame clones only, not all of them. The sample shows around 250,000 clones, about 71% of them seen only once. Per germline, CDR1 LNHNV and CDR2 YYDKDF (reference sequence). This CDR3 contains 16 residues. Trimming took 4 bases from V and 5 from J; bases not matched to a gene: 4. Specimen: naive CD4+ T cells from blood. The receptor was isolated from a man aged 25-45 years in good health. The genes are TRBV15 and TRBJ2-2, with TRBD2 matching over 13 bases. CDR3 bases: TGTGCCACCAGCATAGGACTAGCGGGAGTTACCGGGGAGCTGTTTTTT. As protein: CATSIGLAGVTGELFF. Supplemented by reference TRBV15 and TRBJ2-2, the full variable domain reads DAMVIQNPRYQVTQFGKPVTLSCSQTLNHNVMYWYQQKSSQAPKLLFHYYDKDFNNEADTPDNFQSRRPNTSFCFLDIRSPGLGDTAMYLCATSIGLAGVTGELFFGEGSRLTVL.